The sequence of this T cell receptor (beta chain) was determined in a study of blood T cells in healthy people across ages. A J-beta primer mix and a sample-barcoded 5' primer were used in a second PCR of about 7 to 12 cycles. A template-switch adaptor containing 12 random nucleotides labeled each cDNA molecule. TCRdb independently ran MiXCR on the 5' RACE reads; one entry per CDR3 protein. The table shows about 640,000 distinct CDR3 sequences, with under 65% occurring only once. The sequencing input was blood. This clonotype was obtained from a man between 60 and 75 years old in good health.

The CDR3 DNA follows: TGTGCCAGCAGTTTAGGCGGCACGAAACCAAAAGCTTTCTTT. This translates into CASSLGGTKPKAFF. The gene calls are TRBV12-3 or TRBV12-4 and TRBJ1-1; unclear D gene. The CDR3 is 14 amino acids. Deletions cut 1 base from V and 9 bases from J, with 15 bases between.